This T cell receptor beta chain is drawn from a study of shared clonotypes between healthy human individuals. Naive-designated CD8 cells lacked CD45RO, were positively enriched for CCR7, and omitted terminally differentiated effector memory CD45RA+ cells. The study's findings and limits: Naive CD4 clonotypes overlapped across a handful of donors at around 4.7%. Expectations were that clonotype sharing among donors would be affected by sequencing depth. Donors were few, which limited the genetic and exposure-history diversity represented.

CDR3 size: 15 residues. In germline, CDR1 is SGHVS, CDR2 FQNEAQ. Trimming cost V 0 bases and J 7 bases, with 13 bases left between them. As concerns this clone: Its antigen is undetermined.

Across several immunoSEQ plates, the genomic DNA of each subset was split evenly. TCRdb's copy holds only in-frame clones and misses some; the assay was immunoSEQ multiplex PCR. The sample shows around 2,100,000 clones, 85% to 95% of them seen only once. The specimen was naive CD8+ T cells sorted from blood. This TCR came from a man in his late teens or twenties in good health. This chain uses TRBV7-8 with TRBJ2-1; possible D gene TRBD1, 6 bases. CDR3 bases: TGTGCCAGCAGCTTAGCGCCACAGGGCACGAATGAGCAGTTCTTC. Its translation is CASSLAPQGTNEQFF.